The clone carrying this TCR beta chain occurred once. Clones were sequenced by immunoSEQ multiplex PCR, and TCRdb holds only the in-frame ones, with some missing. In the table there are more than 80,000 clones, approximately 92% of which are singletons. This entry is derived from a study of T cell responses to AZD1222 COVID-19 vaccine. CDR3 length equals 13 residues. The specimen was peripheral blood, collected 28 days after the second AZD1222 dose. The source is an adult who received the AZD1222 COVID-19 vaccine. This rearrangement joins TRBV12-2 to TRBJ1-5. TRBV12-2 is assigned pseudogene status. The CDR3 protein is CASRLGKDRPQHF. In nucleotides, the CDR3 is TGTGCAAGTCGCTTAGGTAAGGATCGGCCCCAGCATTTT.